These T cell receptor beta chains were read from a single sample in a study of CD8 T cells in Susac syndrome. TCRdb re-analysed the immunoSEQ multiplex PCR reads in MiXCR, keeping a single row per CDR3 protein. The sample includes some 170,000 distinct CDR3 sequences, about 94% of them seen just once. Sequencing was done on a sample of CD4+ T cells from PBMCs. Receptor source: a human donor in good health. Both conserved end residues are part of each CDR3. D genes are given only for firm matches. Some rows mark clone size as missing; the rest say once, few, many or name a class of expanded clone.

TRBV2	TRBD1	few	TRBJ2-7	TGTGCCAGCAGTGAGAGGACAGGGCACCACGAGCAGTACTTC	CASSERTGHHEQYF
TRBV19	.	.	TRBJ1-2	TGTGCCAGTATCGCGGGGGGAGGCTACACCTTC	CASIAGGGYTF
TRBV20-1	.	.	TRBJ2-5	TGCAGTGCCACCCCAGGACTGCAAGAGACCCAGTACTTC	CSATPGLQETQYF
TRBV27	.	.	TRBJ2-2	TGTGCCAGCAGTTTTCGTCCAGGGCAGACCGGGGAGCTGTTTTTT	CASSFRPGQTGELFF
TRBV20-1	.	.	TRBJ1-2	TGCAGTGCTAGAGTGGAAGGCTTCTATGGCTACACCTTC	CSARVEGFYGYTF
TRBV5-1	.	.	TRBJ2-2	TGCGCCAGCAGCTTGGGGGCTAGCTTGAACACCGGGGAGCTGTTTTTT	CASSLGASLNTGELFF
TRBV12-3/TRBV12-4	.	.	TRBJ2-2	TGTGCCAGCAGTTTATTCTTGGGGGCGGTGGACACCGGGGAGCTGTTTTTT	CASSLFLGAVDTGELFF
TRBV11-1	TRBD1	.	TRBJ2-5	TGTGCCAGCAGGGACAGGGTGTTCGAGACCCAGTACTTC	CASRDRVFETQYF
TRBV7-2	.	.	TRBJ1-6	TGTGCCACCGGGGGGGAACAGGCTATTAGGAGCTCCTATAATTCACCCCTCCACTTT	CATGGEQAIRSSYNSPLHF
TRBV7-9	.	.	TRBJ2-3	TGTGCCAGCAGCTTAGGTGGCAACCCCCTAGATACGCAGTATTTT	CASSLGGNPLDTQYF
TRBV2	.	.	TRBJ1-6	TGTGCCAGCAGTGAAGCTTTGGCAGAAAATTCACCCCTCCACTTT	CASSEALAENSPLHF
TRBV10-2	TRBD1	.	TRBJ2-3	TGCGCCAGCATCTCAGGGGGAGATACGCAGTATTTT	CASISGGDTQYF
TRBV7-3	TRBD2	.	TRBJ2-7	TGTGCCAGCAGCCGGAGCGGGGGGGCCGAAGAGCAGTACTTC	CASSRSGGAEEQYF
TRBV12-3/TRBV12-4	.	.	TRBJ1-1	TGTGCCAGCACTTTTTGGAGGAACACTGAAGCTTTCTTT	CASTFWRNTEAFF
TRBV19	.	.	TRBJ1-2	TGTGCCAGTAGTGGGGCACCCGGGGAAGACTATGGCTACACCTTC	CASSGAPGEDYGYTF
TRBV7-8	.	.	TRBJ1-2	TGTGCCAGCAGCTTAGTGGAGGGGAAGGACTATGGCTACACCTTC	CASSLVEGKDYGYTF
TRBV9	TRBD1	.	TRBJ2-1	TGTGCCAGCGGTCGACAGGGTCAGAATGAGCAGTTCTTC	CASGRQGQNEQFF
TRBV20-1	.	.	TRBJ2-5	TGCAGTGCTAGCGGCCAAGAGACCCAGTACTTC	CSASGQETQYF
TRBV4-1	TRBD2	.	TRBJ2-1	TGCGCCAGCAGCCAGCGACTAGCGCCCCTTGGGAATGAGCAGTTCTTC	CASSQRLAPLGNEQFF
TRBV3-1	.	.	TRBJ2-7	TGTGCCAGTGCCCTCCGAGAGCATTCCTACGAGCAGTACTTC	CASALREHSYEQYF
TRBV3-1	.	.	TRBJ2-5	TGTGCCAGCAGCCAAGGGTCTGCTCAGGGTGAAGAGACCCAGTACTTC	CASSQGSAQGEETQYF
TRBV19	.	.	TRBJ1-1	TGTGCCAGTAGCGAGGGGAGCACTGAAGCTTTCTTT	CASSEGSTEAFF
TRBV24-1	TRBD1	.	TRBJ2-2	TGTGCCACCAGTGATTCAGGGGGCGCGAGCACCGGGGAGCTGTTTTTT	CATSDSGGASTGELFF
TRBV6-1	.	.	TRBJ2-2	TGTGCCAGCAGTAGACAACCGGGACGGGGAAACACCGGGGAGCTGTTTTTT	CASSRQPGRGNTGELFF
TRBV20-1	TRBD1	.	TRBJ2-7	TGCAGTGCTAGAGGGGGGACAGGGGGCGGTGAGCAGTACTTC	CSARGGTGGGEQYF
TRBV12-3/TRBV12-4	.	.	TRBJ2-3	TGTGCCAGCAAGGCCCGACTGGGGGGACCCACAGATACGCAGTATTTT	CASKARLGGPTDTQYF
TRBV5-1	TRBD2	.	TRBJ2-1	TGCGCCAGCAGCTCTCTAGCGGGGGGCTTTAGCTCCTACAATGAGCAGTTCTTC	CASSSLAGGFSSYNEQFF
TRBV18	.	.	TRBJ1-1	TGTGCCAGCTCACGCACAGGTCCTATGAACACTGAAGCTTTCTTT	CASSRTGPMNTEAFF
TRBV14	.	.	TRBJ2-1	TGTGCCAGCAGCTCGTGGGGGACCTACAATGAGCAGTTCTTC	CASSSWGTYNEQFF
TRBV29-1	.	.	TRBJ1-1	TGCAGCGTTGAAGGGAGGTTGGTCACTGAAGCTTTCTTT	CSVEGRLVTEAFF
TRBV20-1	TRBD1	.	TRBJ1-2	TGCAGTGCTAGAGGCCTAGACAGGGAAAATGGCTACACCTTC	CSARGLDRENGYTF
TRBV11-2	TRBD1	.	TRBJ2-5	TGTGCCAGCAGCTCCCCAGACAGGGGCCAAGAGACCCAGTACTTC	CASSSPDRGQETQYF
TRBV15	.	.	TRBJ2-7	TGTGCCACCAGCAGAGAAAAGGGTTACGAGCAGTACTTC	CATSREKGYEQYF
TRBV20-1	TRBD1	.	TRBJ1-1	TGCAGTGCAAATTACGGACAGGGAGGCGCTTTCTTT	CSANYGQGGAFF
TRBV15	.	once	TRBJ2-5	TGTGCCACCAGCAGAGATCGGGGCGGGGCCCCCGAGACCCAGTACTTC	CATSRDRGGAPETQYF
TRBV20-1	TRBD2	.	TRBJ2-5	TGCAGTGCTAGAGATTCTTTCCGGGGACTAGGGGAGACCCAGTACTTC	CSARDSFRGLGETQYF
TRBV7-2	.	.	TRBJ2-3	TGTGCCAGCAGTTCCTATCTAGCGACCAGCACAGATACGCAGTATTTT	CASSSYLATSTDTQYF
TRBV29-1	.	.	TRBJ1-2	TGCAGCGTTGGCGACAGAAGTGGCTACACCTTC	CSVGDRSGYTF
TRBV7-8	.	.	TRBJ2-7	TGTGCCAGCAGCTCTGACGGCAGGACTAACTACGAGCAGTACTTC	CASSSDGRTNYEQYF
TRBV7-2	TRBD2	.	TRBJ2-3	TGTGCCAGCAGCGCTAGCGGGGGGGGCACAGATACGCAGTATTTT	CASSASGGGTDTQYF
TRBV18	TRBD2	.	TRBJ2-7	TGTGCCAGCTCACTCGGTGTGCGCGGGGGCGAGCAGTACTTC	CASSLGVRGGEQYF
TRBV5-6	.	once	TRBJ2-5	TGTGCCAGCAGCCACCGACAGACCCAGTACTTC	CASSHRQTQYF
TRBV2	.	.	TRBJ1-1	TGTGCCAGCAGGGAAATGGCCAACACTGAAGCTTTCTTT	CASREMANTEAFF
TRBV18	.	.	TRBJ2-3	TGTGCCAGCTCACCAGGGAGCACAGATACGCAGTATTTT	CASSPGSTDTQYF
TRBV20-1	TRBD2	.	TRBJ2-7	TGCAGTGCTAGAGATCACCAGCGGGGGACGAACGAGCAGTACTTC	CSARDHQRGTNEQYF
TRBV27	.	.	TRBJ2-5	TGTGCCAGCGGTCCCCGGGGTCCGTACCAAGAGACCCAGTACTTC	CASGPRGPYQETQYF
TRBV10-3	.	.	TRBJ1-5	TGTGCCATCAGAACGGCCTTAGACAATCAGCCCCAGCATTTT	CAIRTALDNQPQHF